This note documents a single TCR beta chain sequence. There is no known antigen for this receptor. The sample holds no much larger clone one base away, and base qualities are not on file. From the cysteine through the phenylalanine, the CDR3 covers 12 amino acids. This entry keeps only the CDR3 DNA: 36 bases, framed from base 1. The sample belongs to a study of blood T cell repertoires in COVID-19 (dated by TCRdb to 2019 to 2021). With regard to the full study: The collaborator samples originated in the United States, Italy and Spain and spanned the acute and convalescent phases of COVID-19. The material from the prospective study consisted of cDNA or gDNA derived from T cells, B-cell-depleted T cells, or PBMCs. Subjects who had been exposed to COVID-19, were actively infected with it, or had recovered from it provided the deeply sampled blood TCRbeta repertoires that made up the dataset. The repertoires were made available in a free public database intended to serve as a resource for research on the immune response to SARS-CoV-2. Samples came from the ongoing ImmuneRACE study (first 160 participants) plus 1,254 subjects from 6 global collaborators. Sample metadata almost always included a de-identified subject ID, COVID-19 status, age in years and sex. Where available, HLA class I and class II types were obtained from metadata supplied by the sample provider rather than from assay-based typing.

TCRbeta CDR3 regions were amplified from genomic DNA using the immunoSEQ Assay, a bias-controlled multiplex PCR. On the study's bioinformatics: The number of nucleated cells in each sample was estimated from the amplification of reference gene primers within the assay. Sequence reads were collapsed and filtered to measure the absolute abundance of every unique TCRbeta CDR3 rearrangement. For each sample, productive Simpson clonality was calculated as the square root of Simpson's diversity index across productive rearrangements. This is the immuneACCESS table as TCRdb keeps it, with only in-frame sequences that have V and J called. A part of the clones is gone; compared with another copy, unresolved V genes explain less than half, and the rest is unexplained. Clone size and V and J calls were adopted from that table, with D and trimming inferred from the DNA. The sample has about 71,000 clones on record, 86% of them singletons. Roughly 2% of the sample lies in the top ten.

Overall study outcomes, separate from this receptor: The amount of clinical and demographic metadata varied by source and participant and was provided uncurated.

The collaborating institutions used their own protocols to collect whole blood in K2EDTA tubes. Collaborator samples were shipped for TCRbeta analysis as frozen whole blood, isolated PBMCs, or DNA extracted from either sample type. Material for sequencing was peripheral blood. The V and J segments used are TRBV21-1 and TRBJ1-2; the table's D call, TRBD1, has no DNA check behind it. TRBV21-1 is described as a pseudogene. The source of this sequence is a man aged 25 to 40 with acute or convalescent COVID-19. The CDR3 amino acid sequence is: CASSPLGAGYTF. The DNA sequence follows: TGTGCCAGCAGCCCCCTTGGGGCCGGCTACACCTTC.